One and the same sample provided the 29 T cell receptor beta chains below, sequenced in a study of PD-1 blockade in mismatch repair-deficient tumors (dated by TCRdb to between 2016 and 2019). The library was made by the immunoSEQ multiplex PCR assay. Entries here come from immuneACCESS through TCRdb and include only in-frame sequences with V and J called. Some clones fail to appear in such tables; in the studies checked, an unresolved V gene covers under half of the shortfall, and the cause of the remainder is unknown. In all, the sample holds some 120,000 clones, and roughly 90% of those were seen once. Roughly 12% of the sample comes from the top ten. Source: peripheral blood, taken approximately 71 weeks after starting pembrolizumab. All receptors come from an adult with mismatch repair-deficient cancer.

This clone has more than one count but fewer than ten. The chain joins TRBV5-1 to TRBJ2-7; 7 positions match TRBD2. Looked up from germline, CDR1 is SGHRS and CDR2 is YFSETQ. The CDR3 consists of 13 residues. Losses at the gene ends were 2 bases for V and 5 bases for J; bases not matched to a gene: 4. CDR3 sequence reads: CASSFTGTNEQYF. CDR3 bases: TGCGCCAGCAGCTTTACCGGGACTAACGAGCAGTACTTC. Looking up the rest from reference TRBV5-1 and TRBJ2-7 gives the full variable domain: KAGVTQTPRYLIKTRGQQVTLSCSPISGHRSVSWYQQTPGQGLQFLFEYFSETQRNKGNFPGRFSGRQFSNSRSEMNVSTLELGDSALYLCASSFTGTNEQYFGPGTRLTVT.

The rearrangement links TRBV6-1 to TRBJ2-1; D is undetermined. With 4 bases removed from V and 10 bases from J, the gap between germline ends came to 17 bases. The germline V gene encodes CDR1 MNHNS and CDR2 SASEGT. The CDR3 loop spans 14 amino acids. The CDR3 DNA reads TGTGCCAGCAGTGTGGTCCCCCCCGCTAGGGAGCAGTTCTTC. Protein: CASSVVPPAREQFF.

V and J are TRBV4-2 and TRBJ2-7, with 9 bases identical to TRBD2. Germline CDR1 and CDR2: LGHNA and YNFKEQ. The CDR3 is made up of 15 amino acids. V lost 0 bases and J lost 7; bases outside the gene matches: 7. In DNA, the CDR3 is TGTGCCAGCAGCCAAGATTGGGTAGCGGGAGTGGAGCAGTACTTC. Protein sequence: CASSQDWVAGVEQYF.

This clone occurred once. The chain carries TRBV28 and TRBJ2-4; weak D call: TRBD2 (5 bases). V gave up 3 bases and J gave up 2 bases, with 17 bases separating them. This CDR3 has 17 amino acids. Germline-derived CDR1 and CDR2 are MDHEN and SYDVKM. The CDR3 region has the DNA TGTGCCAGCAGTTTTTTCAGGTCGGGGTTATCCAAAAACATTCAGTACTTC. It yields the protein CASSFFRSGLSKNIQYF.

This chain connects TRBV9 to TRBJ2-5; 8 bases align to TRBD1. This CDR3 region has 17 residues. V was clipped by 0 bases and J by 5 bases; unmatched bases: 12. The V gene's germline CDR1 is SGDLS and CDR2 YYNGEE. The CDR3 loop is CASSVGLAQGARETQYF. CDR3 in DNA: TGTGCCAGCAGCGTAGGTCTTGCGCAGGGGGCTCGGGAGACCCAGTACTTC.

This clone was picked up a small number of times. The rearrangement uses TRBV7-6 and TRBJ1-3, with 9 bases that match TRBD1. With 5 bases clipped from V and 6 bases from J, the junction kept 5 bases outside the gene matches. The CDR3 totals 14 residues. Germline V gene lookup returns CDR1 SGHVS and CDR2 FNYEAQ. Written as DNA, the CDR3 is TGTGCCAGCAGCCCGTGGGACAGGGAAAACACCATATATTTT. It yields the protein CASSPWDRENTIYF.

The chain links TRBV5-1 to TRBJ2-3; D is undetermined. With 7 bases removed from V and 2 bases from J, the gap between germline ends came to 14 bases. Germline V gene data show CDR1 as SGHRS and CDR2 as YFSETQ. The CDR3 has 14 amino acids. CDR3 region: CASGPERVTDTQYF. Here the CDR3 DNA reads TGCGCCAGCGGCCCAGAACGCGTCACAGATACGCAGTATTTT.

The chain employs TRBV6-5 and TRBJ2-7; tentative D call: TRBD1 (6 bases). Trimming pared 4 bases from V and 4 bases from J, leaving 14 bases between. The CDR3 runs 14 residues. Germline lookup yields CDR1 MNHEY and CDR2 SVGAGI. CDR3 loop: CASSLNRAGYEQYF. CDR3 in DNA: TGTGCCAGCAGTTTAAACAGGGCAGGTTACGAGCAGTACTTC.

CDR3 nucleotide sequence: TGTGCCAGCAGCTACCTCCGGGACAGGGGGATTGAGCCCCAGCATTTT. It is translated as CASSYLRDRGIEPQHF. The chain recombines TRBV11-2 with TRBJ1-5, with 11 bases lining up with TRBD1. V trimming: 4 bases; J trimming: 8 bases; junction bases outside the gene matches: 10. CDR1 is SGHAT and CDR2 is FQNNGV in the germline V gene. The CDR3 covers 16 residues.

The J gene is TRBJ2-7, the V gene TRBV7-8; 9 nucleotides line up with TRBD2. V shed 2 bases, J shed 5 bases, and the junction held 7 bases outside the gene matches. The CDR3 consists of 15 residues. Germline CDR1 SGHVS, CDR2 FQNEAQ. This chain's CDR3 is CASSLRAGGPHEQYF. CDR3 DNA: TGTGCCAGCAGCTTACGGGCGGGAGGGCCCCACGAGCAGTACTTC. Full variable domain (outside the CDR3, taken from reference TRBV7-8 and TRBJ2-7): GAGVSQSPRYKVAKRGQDVALRCDPISGHVSLFWYQQALGQGPEFLTYFQNEAQLDKSGLPSDRFFAERPEGSVSTLKIQRTQQEDSAVYLCASSLRAGGPHEQYFGPGTRLTVT.

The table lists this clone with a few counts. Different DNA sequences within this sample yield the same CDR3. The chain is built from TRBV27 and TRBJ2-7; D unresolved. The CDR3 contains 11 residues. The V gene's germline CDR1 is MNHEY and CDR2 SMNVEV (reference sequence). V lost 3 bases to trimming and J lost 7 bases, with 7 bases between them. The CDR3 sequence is CASSFGGEQYF. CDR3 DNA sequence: TGTGCCAGCAGTTTCGGTGGAGAGCAGTACTTC.

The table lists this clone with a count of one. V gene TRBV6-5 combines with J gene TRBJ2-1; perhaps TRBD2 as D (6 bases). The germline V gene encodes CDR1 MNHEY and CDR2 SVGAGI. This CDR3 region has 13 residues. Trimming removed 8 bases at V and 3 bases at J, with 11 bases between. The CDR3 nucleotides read TGTGCCAGCCGTAATAGCGGCTACAATGAGCAGTTCTTC. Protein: CASRNSGYNEQFF.

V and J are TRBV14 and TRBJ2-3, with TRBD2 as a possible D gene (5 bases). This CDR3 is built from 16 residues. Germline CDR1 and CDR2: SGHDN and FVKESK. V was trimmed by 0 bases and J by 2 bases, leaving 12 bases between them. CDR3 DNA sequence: TGTGCCAGCAGCCAAGACGCGGGTCCCCTCACAGATACGCAGTATTTT. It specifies CASSQDAGPLTDTQYF.

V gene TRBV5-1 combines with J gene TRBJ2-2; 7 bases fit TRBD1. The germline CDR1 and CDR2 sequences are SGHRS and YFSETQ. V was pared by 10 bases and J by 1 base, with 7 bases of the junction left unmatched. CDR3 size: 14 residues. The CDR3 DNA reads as TGCGCCGGAAAAGACAGGGAGAACACCGGGGAGCTGTTTTTT. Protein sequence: CAGKDRENTGELFF.

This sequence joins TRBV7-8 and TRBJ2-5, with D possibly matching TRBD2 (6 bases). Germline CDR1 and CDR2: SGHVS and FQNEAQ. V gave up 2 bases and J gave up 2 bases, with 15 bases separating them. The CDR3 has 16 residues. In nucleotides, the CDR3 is TGTGCCAGCAGCTTAAGGCTAGCGCAGTTACAAGAGACCCAGTACTTC. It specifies CASSLRLAQLQETQYF. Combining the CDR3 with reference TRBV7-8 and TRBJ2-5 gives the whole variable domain GAGVSQSPRYKVAKRGQDVALRCDPISGHVSLFWYQQALGQGPEFLTYFQNEAQLDKSGLPSDRFFAERPEGSVSTLKIQRTQQEDSAVYLCASSLRLAQLQETQYFGPGTRLLVL.

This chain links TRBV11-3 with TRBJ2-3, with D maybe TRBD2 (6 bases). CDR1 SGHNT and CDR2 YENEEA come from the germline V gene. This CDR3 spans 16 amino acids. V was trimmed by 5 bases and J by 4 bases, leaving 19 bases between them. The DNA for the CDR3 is TGTGCCAGCAGCCGACCCGGGACTCCCGGGCCAGATACGCAGTATTTT. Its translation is CASSRPGTPGPDTQYF.

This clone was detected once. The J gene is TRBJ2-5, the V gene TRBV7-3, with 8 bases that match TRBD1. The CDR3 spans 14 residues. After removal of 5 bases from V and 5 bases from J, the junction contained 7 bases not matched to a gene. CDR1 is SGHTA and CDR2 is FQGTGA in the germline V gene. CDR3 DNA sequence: TGTGCCAGCAGCCCGGGACAGGCGGGGGAGACCCAGTACTTC. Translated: CASSPGQAGETQYF.

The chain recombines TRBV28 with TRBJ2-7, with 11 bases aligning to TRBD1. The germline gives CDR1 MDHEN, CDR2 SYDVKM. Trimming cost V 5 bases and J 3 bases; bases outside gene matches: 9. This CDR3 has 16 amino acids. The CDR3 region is CASSPPLGTGGYEQYF. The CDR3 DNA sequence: TGTGCCAGCAGTCCCCCCCTCGGGACAGGGGGCTACGAGCAGTACTTC.

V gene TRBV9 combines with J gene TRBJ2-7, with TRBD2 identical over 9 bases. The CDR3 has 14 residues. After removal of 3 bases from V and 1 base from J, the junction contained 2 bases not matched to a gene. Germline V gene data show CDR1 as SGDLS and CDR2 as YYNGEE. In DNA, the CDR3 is TGTGCCAGCAGCGAGACTAGCGGATCCTACGAGCAGTACTTC. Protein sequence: CASSETSGSYEQYF.

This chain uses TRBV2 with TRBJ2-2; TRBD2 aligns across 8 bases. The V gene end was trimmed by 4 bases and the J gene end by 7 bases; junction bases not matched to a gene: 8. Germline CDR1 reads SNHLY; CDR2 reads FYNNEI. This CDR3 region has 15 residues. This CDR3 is CASSVGAGVGGELFF. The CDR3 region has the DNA TGTGCCAGCAGTGTAGGAGCGGGAGTCGGCGGGGAGCTGTTTTTT.

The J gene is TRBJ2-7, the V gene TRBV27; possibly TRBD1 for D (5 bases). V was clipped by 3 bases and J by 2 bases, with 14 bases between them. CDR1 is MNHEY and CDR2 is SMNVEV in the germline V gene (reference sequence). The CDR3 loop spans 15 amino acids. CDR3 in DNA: TGTGCCAGCAGTTTGGCCTATACAGGTACCTACGAGCAGTACTTC. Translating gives CASSLAYTGTYEQYF.

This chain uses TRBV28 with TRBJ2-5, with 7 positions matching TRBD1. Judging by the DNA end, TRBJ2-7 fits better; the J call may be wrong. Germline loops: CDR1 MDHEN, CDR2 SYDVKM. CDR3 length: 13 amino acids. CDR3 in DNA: TGTGCCAGTCACAGGGGCTCCCACTACGAGCAGTACTTC. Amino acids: CASHRGSHYEQYF.

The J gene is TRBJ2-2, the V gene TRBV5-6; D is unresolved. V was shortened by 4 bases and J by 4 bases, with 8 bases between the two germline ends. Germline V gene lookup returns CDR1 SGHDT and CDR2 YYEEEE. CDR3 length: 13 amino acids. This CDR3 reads CASSPGVTGELFF. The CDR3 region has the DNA TGTGCCAGCAGCCCAGGAGTCACCGGGGAGCTGTTTTTT.

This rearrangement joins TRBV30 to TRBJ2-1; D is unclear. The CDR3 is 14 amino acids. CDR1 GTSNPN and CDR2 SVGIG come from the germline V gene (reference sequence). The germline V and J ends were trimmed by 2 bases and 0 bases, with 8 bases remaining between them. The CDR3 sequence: CAWSRLSSYNEQFF. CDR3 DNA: TGTGCCTGGAGTAGGCTTAGCTCCTACAATGAGCAGTTCTTC.

Here the CDR3 DNA reads TGCGCCAGCAGCTTGGGGCGGACCCAGTGGATATGGTGGGAGCAGTACTTC. This gives the protein CASSLGRTQWIWWEQYF. This chain uses TRBV5-1 with TRBJ2-5, with D perhaps TRBD2 (5 bases). Germline V CDR1 and CDR2: SGHRS, YFSETQ. The CDR3 runs 17 residues. V gave up 0 bases and J gave up 11 bases, with 26 bases separating them.

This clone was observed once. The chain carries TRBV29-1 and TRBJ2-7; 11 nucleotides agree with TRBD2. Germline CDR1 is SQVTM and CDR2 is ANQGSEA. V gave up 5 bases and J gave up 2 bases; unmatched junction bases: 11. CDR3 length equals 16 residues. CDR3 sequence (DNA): TGCAGCGTTACGACCGCGACTAGCGGGGTGCCCTACGAGCAGTACTTC. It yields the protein CSVTTATSGVPYEQYF.

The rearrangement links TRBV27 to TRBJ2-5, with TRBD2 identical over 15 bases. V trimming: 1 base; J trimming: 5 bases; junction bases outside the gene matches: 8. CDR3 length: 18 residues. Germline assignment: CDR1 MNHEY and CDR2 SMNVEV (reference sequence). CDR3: CASSLFGLAGGPGETQYF. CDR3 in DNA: TGTGCCAGCAGTTTATTCGGACTAGCGGGAGGGCCGGGGGAGACCCAGTACTTC.

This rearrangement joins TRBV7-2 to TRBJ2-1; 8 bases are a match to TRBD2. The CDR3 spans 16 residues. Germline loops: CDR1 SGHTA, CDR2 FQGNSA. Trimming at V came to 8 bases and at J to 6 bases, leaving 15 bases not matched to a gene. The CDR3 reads CASLSPGSGSLNEQFF. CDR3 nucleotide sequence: TGTGCCAGCTTGTCCCCTGGGAGCGGGAGTCTCAATGAGCAGTTCTTC. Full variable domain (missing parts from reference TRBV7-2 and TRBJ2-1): GAGVSQSPSNKVTEKGKDVELRCDPISGHTALYWYRQSLGQGLEFLIYFQGNSAPDKSGLPSDRFSAERTGGSVSTLTIQRTQQEDSAVYLCASLSPGSGSLNEQFFGPGTRLTVL.

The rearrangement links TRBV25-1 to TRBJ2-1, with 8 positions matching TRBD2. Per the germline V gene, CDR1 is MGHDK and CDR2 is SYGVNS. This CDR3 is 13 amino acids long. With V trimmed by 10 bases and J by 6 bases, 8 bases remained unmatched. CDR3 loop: CATSGGPINEQFF. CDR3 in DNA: TGTGCCACCTCGGGAGGGCCGATCAATGAGCAGTTCTTC.